A selection of T cell receptor beta chains follows, all from one sample in a study of response to subunit inactivated influenza vaccine. TCRdb passed the RT-PCR reads through MiXCR, listing each CDR3 protein once. The sample has about 780,000 distinct CDR3 sequences; approximately 17% are singletons. This sample comprised PBMCs from blood, obtained more than 4 days after vaccination. All receptors derive from a man in his fifties or sixties who received an inactivated influenza vaccine. Both conserved end residues are part of each CDR3. Fields, in order: V gene, clone size, D gene, J gene, CDR3 protein, CDR3 DNA. D genes are given only for firm matches. The size field is filled for only some rows; it gives once, few, many or a size class.

V: TRBV20-1; size: many; D: .; J: TRBJ1-1; CDR3: CSAKTTVMNTEAFF; DNA: TGCAGTGCTAAAACGACAGTCATGAACACTGAAGCTTTCTTT
V: TRBV20-1; size: .; D: .; J: TRBJ2-3; CDR3: CSARVILDRSLAQYF; DNA: TGCAGTGCTAGAGTCATTCTGGACCGCAGCCTTGCGCAGTATTTT
V: TRBV24-1; size: .; D: .; J: TRBJ2-5; CDR3: CATKGSQETQYF; DNA: TGTGCCACCAAGGGCAGCCAAGAGACCCAGTACTTC
V: TRBV29-1; size: .; D: TRBD1; J: TRBJ2-7; CDR3: CSVEATGQGASYEQYF; DNA: TGCAGCGTTGAAGCCACCGGACAGGGGGCCTCCTACGAGCAGTACTTC
V: TRBV30; size: once; D: .; J: TRBJ2-7; CDR3: CAWEDRNYEQYF; DNA: TGTGCCTGGGAGGACAGAAACTACGAGCAGTACTTC
V: TRBV20-1; size: .; D: .; J: TRBJ2-1; CDR3: CSARGPLAYNEQFF; DNA: TGCAGTGCTAGGGGACCCCTTGCCTACAATGAGCAGTTCTTC
V: TRBV20-1; size: .; D: TRBD2; J: TRBJ2-7; CDR3: CSVIAGGHYEQYF; DNA: TGCAGTGTTATAGCGGGGGGCCATTACGAGCAGTACTTC
V: TRBV29-1; size: .; D: .; J: TRBJ2-6; CDR3: CSVEVSGSTSGANVLTF; DNA: TGCAGCGTTGAAGTATCAGGGTCTACCTCTGGGGCCAACGTCCTGACTTTC
V: TRBV20-1; size: .; D: .; J: TRBJ2-3; CDR3: CSARVNPNAGTQYF; DNA: TGCAGTGCTAGAGTAAACCCCAACGCAGGCACGCAGTATTTT
V: TRBV20-1; size: .; D: TRBD1; J: TRBJ2-2; CDR3: CSARGDRYTGELFF; DNA: TGCAGTGCTAGGGGGGACAGATACACCGGGGAGCTGTTTTTT
V: TRBV7-2; size: many; D: .; J: TRBJ1-4; CDR3: CASSLDRPSEKLFF; DNA: TGTGCCAGCAGCTTGGACAGACCTTCTGAAAAACTGTTTTTT
V: TRBV5-4; size: .; D: .; J: TRBJ2-5; CDR3: CASSAAFGGLGETQYF; DNA: TGTGCCAGCAGCGCGGCTTTTGGGGGCCTGGGAGAGACCCAGTACTTC
V: TRBV10-3; size: few; D: .; J: TRBJ2-6; CDR3: CAISDPKSSGANVLTF; DNA: TGTGCCATCAGTGACCCAAAAAGCTCTGGGGCCAACGTCCTGACTTTC
V: TRBV29-1; size: many; D: .; J: TRBJ1-1; CDR3: CSATRGPNTEAFF; DNA: TGCAGCGCTACGCGGGGGCCGAACACTGAAGCTTTCTTT
V: TRBV11-2; size: .; D: TRBD1; J: TRBJ2-7; CDR3: CASSLARDSFYEQYF; DNA: TGTGCCAGCAGCTTAGCTCGGGACAGCTTCTACGAGCAGTACTTC
V: TRBV7-8; size: .; D: TRBD1; J: TRBJ2-3; CDR3: CASRRDRGRTDTQYF; DNA: TGTGCCAGCAGACGGGACAGGGGGCGAACAGATACGCAGTATTTT
V: TRBV12-3/TRBV12-4; size: .; D: .; J: TRBJ1-3; CDR3: CASRITNTIYF; DNA: TGTGCCAGCAGGATAACAAACACCATATATTTT
V: TRBV12-3/TRBV12-4; size: few; D: .; J: TRBJ2-1; CDR3: CASTPRGGHNEQFF; DNA: TGTGCCAGCACCCCAAGGGGGGGTCACAATGAGCAGTTCTTC
V: TRBV4-1; size: few; D: .; J: TRBJ2-7; CDR3: CASSQDSAGFYEQYF; DNA: TGCGCCAGCAGCCAAGATAGTGCAGGGTTCTACGAGCAGTACTTC
V: TRBV29-1; size: .; D: TRBD2; J: TRBJ2-7; CDR3: CSVQGLAAYEQYF; DNA: TGCAGCGTCCAGGGACTAGCGGCCTACGAGCAGTACTTC
V: TRBV12-3/TRBV12-4; size: few; D: TRBD2; J: TRBJ2-1; CDR3: CASSFRGLAFDEQFF; DNA: TGTGCCAGCAGTTTTAGGGGACTAGCTTTCGATGAGCAGTTCTTC
V: TRBV4-2; size: few; D: TRBD2; J: TRBJ2-3; CDR3: CASSQEDGRTGGGDTQYF; DNA: TGTGCCAGCAGCCAAGAGGATGGTCGAACGGGAGGGGGAGATACGCAGTATTTT
V: TRBV14; size: .; D: .; J: TRBJ2-5; CDR3: CASSQQPVGTQYF; DNA: TGTGCCAGCAGCCAACAGCCGGTTGGGACCCAGTACTTC
V: TRBV6-1; size: .; D: TRBD2; J: TRBJ2-1; CDR3: CASSELTSGANEQFF; DNA: TGTGCCAGCAGTGAATTGACTAGCGGGGCCAATGAGCAGTTCTTC
V: TRBV4-2; size: few; D: TRBD2; J: TRBJ2-7; CDR3: CASSQESGTGGPYEQYF; DNA: TGTGCCAGCAGCCAAGAAAGTGGCACGGGAGGGCCTTACGAGCAGTACTTC
V: TRBV12-3/TRBV12-4; size: .; D: TRBD1; J: TRBJ2-7; CDR3: CASSPPGQIIYEQYF; DNA: TGTGCCAGCAGTCCCCCGGGACAGATAATCTACGAGCAGTACTTC
V: TRBV4-3; size: few; D: TRBD1; J: TRBJ2-1; CDR3: CASSQRTGGEQFF; DNA: TGCGCCAGCAGCCAGCGGACAGGGGGCGAGCAGTTCTTC
V: TRBV15; size: many; D: .; J: TRBJ2-1; CDR3: CATSRDRTAASYNEQFF; DNA: TGTGCCACCAGCAGAGATCGAACAGCCGCGTCCTACAATGAGCAGTTCTTC
V: TRBV29-1; size: .; D: TRBD1; J: TRBJ2-6; CDR3: CSVGQGVSGANVLTF; DNA: TGCAGCGTGGGACAGGGGGTCTCTGGGGCCAACGTCCTGACTTTC
V: TRBV27; size: few; D: .; J: TRBJ2-7; CDR3: CASSPPGAIYEQYF; DNA: TGTGCCAGCAGTCCACCGGGAGCGATCTACGAGCAGTACTTC
V: TRBV20-1; size: .; D: TRBD1; J: TRBJ1-1; CDR3: CSARGTGTGGTEAFF; DNA: TGCAGTGCTAGAGGCACCGGGACAGGGGGCACTGAAGCTTTCTTT
V: TRBV7-9; size: .; D: TRBD2; J: TRBJ2-3; CDR3: CATPGREVDTQYF; DNA: TGTGCCACCCCGGGGCGGGAGGTCGATACGCAGTATTTT
V: TRBV9; size: .; D: .; J: TRBJ2-7; CDR3: CASSPLGGLGEQYF; DNA: TGTGCCAGCAGCCCCCTCGGGGGTTTAGGCGAGCAGTACTTC
V: TRBV4-1; size: .; D: TRBD1; J: TRBJ1-2; CDR3: CASSQGQGSIYGYTF; DNA: TGCGCCAGCAGCCAGGGACAGGGCTCAATCTATGGCTACACCTTC
V: TRBV29-1; size: .; D: .; J: TRBJ2-5; CDR3: CSAMALETQYF; DNA: TGCAGCGCCATGGCCTTAGAGACCCAGTACTTC
V: TRBV7-2; size: .; D: .; J: TRBJ2-1; CDR3: CASSLGFQAANNEQFF; DNA: TGTGCCAGCAGCTTAGGTTTCCAGGCGGCTAACAATGAGCAGTTCTTC
V: TRBV29-1; size: .; D: .; J: TRBJ1-1; CDR3: CSVGVWDTEAFF; DNA: TGCAGCGTTGGGGTATGGGACACTGAAGCTTTCTTT
V: TRBV2; size: few; D: .; J: TRBJ2-1; CDR3: CASRMDDNEQFF; DNA: TGTGCCAGCAGAATGGACGACAATGAGCAGTTCTTC
V: TRBV20-1; size: few; D: .; J: TRBJ2-1; CDR3: CSARQGNSNEQFF; DNA: TGCAGTGCTAGACAGGGGAACTCGAATGAGCAGTTCTTC
V: TRBV7-6; size: few; D: .; J: TRBJ2-1; CDR3: CASSFSSLKHNEQFF; DNA: TGTGCCAGCAGCTTCTCCTCCCTTAAGCACAATGAGCAGTTCTTC
V: TRBV7-7; size: few; D: TRBD2; J: TRBJ2-1; CDR3: CASSLGGGGEQFF; DNA: TGTGCTAGCAGCTTAGGTGGCGGGGGTGAGCAGTTCTTC
V: TRBV20-1; size: .; D: .; J: TRBJ1-4; CDR3: CSAPGGTDDEKLFF; DNA: TGCAGTGCTCCTGGAGGGACTGATGATGAAAAACTGTTTTTT
V: TRBV10-3; size: few; D: .; J: TRBJ2-2; CDR3: CAISEPGAGELFF; DNA: TGTGCCATCAGTGAGCCGGGGGCCGGGGAGCTGTTTTTT
V: TRBV29-1; size: few; D: .; J: TRBJ2-1; CDR3: CSVLTVSYNEQFF; DNA: TGCAGCGTACTGACAGTGTCCTACAATGAGCAGTTCTTC
V: TRBV5-1; size: few; D: TRBD1; J: TRBJ2-7; CDR3: CASSLTRDRGYEQYF; DNA: TGCGCCAGCAGCTTGACCCGGGACAGGGGGTACGAGCAGTACTTC
V: TRBV25-1; size: .; D: .; J: TRBJ2-4; CDR3: CARPRDSLGAIQYF; DNA: TGTGCCAGACCTCGTGACAGCCTCGGGGCCATTCAGTACTTC
V: TRBV7-8; size: .; D: .; J: TRBJ1-2; CDR3: CASSQRDTRGYTF; DNA: TGTGCCAGCAGCCAACGGGACACTCGTGGCTACACCTTC
V: TRBV28; size: .; D: TRBD1; J: TRBJ2-5; CDR3: CASSPTRGHGTQYF; DNA: TGTGCCAGCAGTCCAACCAGGGGGCACGGGACCCAGTACTTC
V: TRBV7-9; size: once; D: .; J: TRBJ2-1; CDR3: CASSLGAGTEQFF; DNA: TGTGCCAGCAGCTTAGGGGCGGGCACCGAGCAGTTCTTC
V: TRBV20-1; size: few; D: .; J: TRBJ2-5; CDR3: CSARPLLTGFQTQYF; DNA: TGCAGTGCTCGCCCCCTACTCACAGGGTTTCAGACCCAGTACTTC
V: TRBV28; size: .; D: TRBD1; J: TRBJ2-5; CDR3: CASSLDVTGTGQQETQYF; DNA: TGTGCCAGCAGTTTGGATGTGACAGGGACAGGGCAGCAAGAGACCCAGTACTTC
V: TRBV5-5; size: .; D: TRBD1; J: TRBJ2-1; CDR3: CASSLVGTGRNEQFF; DNA: TGTGCCAGCAGCTTGGTCGGGACAGGGCGCAATGAGCAGTTCTTC
V: TRBV12-3/TRBV12-4; size: few; D: .; J: TRBJ2-2; CDR3: CASTTGAGAGELFF; DNA: TGTGCCAGCACGACGGGGGCGGGCGCCGGGGAGCTGTTTTTT